Following are 23 T cell receptor beta chains from one sample sequenced in a study of cytomegalovirus exposure and HLA in healthy donors. The PCR was carried out with 60 Vbeta primers and 13 Jbeta primers. Sequenced by immunoSEQ multiplex PCR; TCRdb stores in-frame clones only, minus some. Of 150,000 to 200,000 clones listed, 75% to 85% are singletons. The sequencing input was PBMCs. These receptors were obtained from a woman in her late teens or twenties in good health and CMV-seropositive.

This clone showed up just a few times. The CDR3 is CASSTSDGWGEKLFF. The DNA for the CDR3 is TGCGCCAGCAGCACCTCGGACGGCTGGGGCGAAAAACTGTTTTTT. The rearrangement joins TRBV5-1 to TRBJ1-4; D might be TRBD1 (5 bases). The CDR3 loop spans 15 amino acids. The germline V and J ends were trimmed by 4 bases and 8 bases, with 18 bases remaining between them. Looked up from germline, CDR1 is SGHRS and CDR2 is YFSETQ.

The rearrangement links TRBV4-2 to TRBJ2-3, with TRBD2 matching over 7 bases. The CDR3 has 17 amino acids. Germline CDR1 and CDR2: LGHNA and YNFKEQ. With V trimmed by 0 bases and J by 3 bases, 9 bases remained unmatched. The CDR3 sequence is CASSQDLGGGGTDTQYF. DNA of the CDR3: TGTGCCAGCAGCCAAGATTTGGGCGGGGGTGGGACAGATACGCAGTATTTT.

In its sample, this clone was seen a few times. The chain is built from TRBV5-5 and TRBJ1-1; TRBD1 agrees at 9 bases. Germline V lookup: CDR1 SGHKS, CDR2 YYEKEE (reference sequence). Trimming removed 4 bases from V and 3 bases from J; junction bases left unmatched: 4. This CDR3 has 14 amino acids. This CDR3 is CASSRTGVDTEAFF. CDR3 nucleotides: TGTGCCAGCAGCCGGACAGGGGTTGACACTGAAGCTTTCTTT.

The chain couples TRBV4-1 to TRBJ1-6; D is unresolved. In germline, CDR1 is MGHRA, CDR2 YSYEKL. Trimming removed 1 base from V and 4 bases from J, with 8 bases in between. CDR3 length: 15 amino acids. For the CDR3, the DNA is TGCGCCAGCAGCCAAGGGTCGGGATATAATTCACCCCTCCACTTT. Translated: CASSQGSGYNSPLHF.

The chain couples TRBV19 to TRBJ1-2; 7 bases line up with TRBD1. Germline V gene lookup returns CDR1 LNHDA and CDR2 SQIVND (reference sequence). CDR3 length equals 13 residues. J lost 6 bases, V lost 2 bases, and 3 bases had no gene match. The chain's CDR3 is CASSINRGDGYTF. DNA for the CDR3: TGTGCCAGTAGTATAAACAGGGGTGATGGCTACACCTTC.

The table lists this clone with a count of one. The V call is TRBV15, the J call TRBJ1-6; tentatively, D is TRBD1 (5 bases). Germline V gene sequence: CDR1 LNHNV, CDR2 YYDKDF (reference sequence). The CDR3 has 15 residues. The germline V and J ends were trimmed by 5 bases and 4 bases, with 12 bases remaining between them. CDR3: CATSGDRIYNSPLHF. The CDR3 bases are TGTGCCACCAGCGGCGACAGAATTTATAATTCACCCCTCCACTTT.

This clone was picked up a small number of times. The chain is built from TRBV19 and TRBJ2-2; D remains unclear. CDR1 and CDR2 from the germline V gene are LNHDA and SQIVND (reference sequence). This CDR3 spans 14 amino acids. V was pared by 2 bases and J by 6 bases, with 10 bases between. CDR3 residues: CASSIWSASGELFF. CDR3 in DNA: TGTGCCAGTAGTATATGGTCCGCGTCCGGGGAGCTGTTTTTT.

The chain combines TRBV5-6 with TRBJ1-5; D gene uncertain. V lost 3 bases, J lost 5 bases, and 9 bases lay in between. Germline CDR1 is SGHDT and CDR2 is YYEEEE. The CDR3 sequence is 13 residues long. The CDR3, as DNA: TGTGCCAGCAGCTCAAGGAGGGATCAGCCCCAGCATTTT. Translated: CASSSRRDQPQHF.

The CDR3 DNA follows: TGCGCCAGCAGCTTGGACTCTCCAGATACGCAGTATTTT. Its translation: CASSLDSPDTQYF. The J gene is TRBJ2-3, the V gene TRBV5-1; the D is unclear. Germline V lookup: CDR1 SGHRS, CDR2 YFSETQ. The CDR3 covers 13 residues. V lost 0 bases to trimming and J lost 4 bases, with 6 bases between them.

The V call is TRBV4-1, the J call TRBJ2-7; TRBD1 is a possible D gene (5 bases). Trimming cost V 6 bases and J 5 bases, with 20 bases left between them. This CDR3 has 15 residues. Per the germline V gene, CDR1 is MGHRA and CDR2 is YSYEKL. CDR3 nucleotide sequence: TGCGCCAGCAGTCGCGTGGTATCTGAAGGGGACGAGCAGTACTTC. This sequence encodes CASSRVVSEGDEQYF.

The chain combines TRBV7-9 with TRBJ1-1; D unresolved. Between the trimmed V and J ends, which lost 5 bases and 0 bases, there was a span of 7 bases. The germline CDR1 and CDR2 sequences are SEHNR and FQNEAQ (reference sequence). The CDR3 spans 13 residues. The CDR3, as DNA: TGTGCCAGCAGCCCTATTATGAACACTGAAGCTTTCTTT. Residues: CASSPIMNTEAFF. Filled out from reference TRBV7-9 and TRBJ1-1, the complete variable domain reads DTGVSQNPRHKITKRGQNVTFRCDPISEHNRLYWYRQTLGQGPEFLTYFQNEAQLEKSRLLSDRFSAERPKGSFSTLEIQRTEQGDSAMYLCASSPIMNTEAFFGQGTRLTVV.

The chain carries TRBV30 and TRBJ1-5, with D hard to call. The CDR3 covers 14 residues. Trimming pared 2 bases from V and 1 base from J, leaving 9 bases between. Per the germline V gene, CDR1 is GTSNPN and CDR2 is SVGIG (reference sequence). The CDR3 region is CAWSSRGSNQPQHF. The DNA for the CDR3 is TGTGCCTGGAGTTCTCGAGGAAGCAATCAGCCCCAGCATTTT. The full variable domain, with the rest looked up from reference TRBV30 and TRBJ1-5, is SQTIHQWPATLVQPVGSPLSLECTVEGTSNPNLYWYRQAAGRGLQLLFYSVGIGQISSEVPQNLSASRPQDRQFILSSKKLLLSDSGFYLCAWSSRGSNQPQHFGDGTRLSIL.

The CDR3 DNA reads as TGTGCCAGCCGGGACAGGGAGAATGACACTGAAGCTTTCTTT. Protein product: CASRDRENDTEAFF. This rearrangement joins TRBV6-5 to TRBJ1-1; 9 nucleotides align to TRBD1. The junction had 7 bases not matched to a gene; V was cut back by 8 bases and J by 3 bases. CDR1 is MNHEY, CDR2 SVGAGI, per germline. This CDR3 spans 14 amino acids.

V and J are TRBV11-2 and TRBJ2-2, with D tentatively TRBD1 (6 bases). CDR3 length equals 16 residues. The V and J ends lost 1 base and 6 bases respectively, with 15 bases between them. The germline V gene encodes CDR1 SGHAT and CDR2 FQNNGV. The CDR3 DNA reads TGTGCCAGCAGCTTAGGCCCGGCAGGGGTGGCCGGGGAGCTGTTTTTT. Protein sequence: CASSLGPAGVAGELFF.

Points on this clone: Its ends do not fully match the called genes, so a read error is possible. The CDR3 loop reads CSSSSEGQGSNYGYTF. Written as DNA, the CDR3 is TGTTCCAGCAGCTCGGAAGGACAGGGCTCGAACTATGGCTACACCTTC. This chain uses TRBV7-9 with TRBJ1-2; TRBD1 agrees at 8 bases. Germline V gene lookup returns CDR1 SEHNR and CDR2 FQNEAQ (reference sequence). This CDR3 is 16 amino acids long.

A few counts support this clone. CDR3 sequence reads: CASSLPRQTEKLFF. The CDR3 DNA reads TGCGCCAGCAGTCTGCCCCGACAAACTGAAAAACTGTTTTTT. This chain links TRBV4-1 with TRBJ1-4; D is ambiguous. Trimming took off 6 bases at V and 7 bases at J, with 15 bases between the two ends. The CDR3 consists of 14 residues. Germline V gene lookup returns CDR1 MGHRA and CDR2 YSYEKL.

V gene TRBV28 combines with J gene TRBJ1-5; D ambiguous. Per the germline V gene, CDR1 is MDHEN and CDR2 is SYDVKM. The CDR3 totals 15 residues. With 8 bases removed from V and 8 bases from J, the gap between germline ends came to 22 bases. The CDR3 here is CASASAEGRPEPQHF. The CDR3 DNA sequence: TGTGCCAGCGCGAGTGCGGAGGGAAGGCCAGAGCCCCAGCATTTT.

The chain combines TRBV5-6 with TRBJ2-5, with 8 bases that match TRBD1. Germline V gives CDR1 SGHDT, CDR2 YYEEEE. With V trimmed by 2 bases and J by 3 bases, 6 bases remained unmatched. The CDR3 consists of 15 residues. The CDR3 here is CASSFDRGLEETQYF. The CDR3 nucleotides are TGTGCCAGCAGCTTCGACAGGGGTCTAGAAGAGACCCAGTACTTC. Full variable domain (outside the CDR3, taken from reference TRBV5-6 and TRBJ2-5): DAGVTQSPTHLIKTRGQQVTLRCSPKSGHDTVSWYQQALGQGPQFIFQYYEEEERQRGNFPDRFSGHQFPNYSSELNVNALLLGDSALYLCASSFDRGLEETQYFGPGTRLLVL.

The CDR3 sequence is CASSRRGGSTDTQYF. The CDR3 region has the DNA TGTGCCAGCAGCCGCCGTGGGGGGAGCACAGATACGCAGTATTTT. V and J are TRBV7-8 and TRBJ2-3; maybe TRBD2 (6 bases). The CDR3 runs 15 residues. Germline values: CDR1 SGHVS, CDR2 FQNEAQ. The V and J ends lost 5 bases and 0 bases respectively, with 12 bases between them.

The chain joins TRBV19 to TRBJ2-7, with D perhaps TRBD1 (6 bases). The V gene's germline CDR1 is LNHDA and CDR2 SQIVND (reference sequence). This CDR3 spans 13 amino acids. Trimming cost V 6 bases and J 1 base, with 10 bases left between them. The CDR3 loop reads CASRGHQSYEQYF. The CDR3 region has the DNA TGTGCCAGTAGGGGACATCAGTCCTACGAGCAGTACTTC.

The J gene is TRBJ2-6, the V gene TRBV5-6, with a weak D call TRBD2 (7 bases). CDR3 length: 16 amino acids. V was clipped by 4 bases and J by 2 bases, with 13 bases between them. CDR1 SGHDT and CDR2 YYEEEE come from the germline V gene. The CDR3 region is CASSLQGGAGANVLTF. The CDR3 DNA follows: TGTGCCAGCAGCCTCCAAGGGGGGGCTGGGGCCAACGTCCTGACTTTC. Using reference TRBV5-6 and TRBJ2-6 for the parts outside the CDR3, the full variable domain is DAGVTQSPTHLIKTRGQQVTLRCSPKSGHDTVSWYQQALGQGPQFIFQYYEEEERQRGNFPDRFSGHQFPNYSSELNVNALLLGDSALYLCASSLQGGAGANVLTFGAGSRLTVL.

The chain is built from TRBV7-6 and TRBJ1-2; D remains unclear. Trimming took off 6 bases at V and 2 bases at J, with 13 bases between the two ends. The germline CDR1 and CDR2 sequences are SGHVS and FNYEAQ. This CDR3 region has 14 residues. The CDR3 bases are TGTGCCAGCAGACCCTTCGGGGAGAACTATGGCTACACCTTC. This encodes CASRPFGENYGYTF.

The chain links TRBV19 to TRBJ2-3; D might be TRBD2 (6 bases). V was pared by 7 bases and J by 5 bases, with 13 bases between. CDR1 is LNHDA, CDR2 SQIVND, per germline (reference sequence). The CDR3 is made up of 13 amino acids. The CDR3 loop reads CASISLSGDTQYF. The CDR3 DNA reads as TGTGCCAGTATTTCCCTTAGCGGAGATACGCAGTATTTT.